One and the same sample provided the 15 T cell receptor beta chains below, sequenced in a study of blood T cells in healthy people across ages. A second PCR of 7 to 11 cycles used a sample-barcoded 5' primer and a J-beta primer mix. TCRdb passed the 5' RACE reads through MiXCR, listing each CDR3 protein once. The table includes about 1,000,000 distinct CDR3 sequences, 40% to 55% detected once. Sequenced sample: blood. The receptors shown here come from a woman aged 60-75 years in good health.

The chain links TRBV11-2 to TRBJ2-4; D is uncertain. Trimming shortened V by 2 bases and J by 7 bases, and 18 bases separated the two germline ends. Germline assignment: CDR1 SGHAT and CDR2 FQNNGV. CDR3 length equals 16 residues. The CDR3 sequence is CASSLSHPQGENIQYF. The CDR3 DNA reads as TGTGCCAGCAGCTTATCCCACCCCCAAGGAGAGAACATTCAGTACTTC.

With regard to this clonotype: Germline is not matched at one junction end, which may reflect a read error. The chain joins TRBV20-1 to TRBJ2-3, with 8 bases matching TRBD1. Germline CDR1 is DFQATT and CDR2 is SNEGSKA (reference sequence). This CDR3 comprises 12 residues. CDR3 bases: TGCGGTGCTAGGACAGGGTGGGATACGCAGTATTTT. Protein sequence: CGARTGWDTQYF.

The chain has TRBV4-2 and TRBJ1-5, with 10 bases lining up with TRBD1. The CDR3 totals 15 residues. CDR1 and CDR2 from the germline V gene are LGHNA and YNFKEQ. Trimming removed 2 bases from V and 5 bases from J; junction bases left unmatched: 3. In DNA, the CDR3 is TGTGCCAGCAGCCAAACGACAGGGGGCGATCAGCCCCAGCATTTT. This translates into CASSQTTGGDQPQHF.

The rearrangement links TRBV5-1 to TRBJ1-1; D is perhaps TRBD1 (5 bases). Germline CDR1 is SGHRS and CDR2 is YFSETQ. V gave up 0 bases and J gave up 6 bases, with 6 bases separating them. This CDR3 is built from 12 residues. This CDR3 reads CASSLDRSEAFF. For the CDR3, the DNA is TGCGCCAGCAGCTTGGACAGGTCTGAAGCTTTCTTT.

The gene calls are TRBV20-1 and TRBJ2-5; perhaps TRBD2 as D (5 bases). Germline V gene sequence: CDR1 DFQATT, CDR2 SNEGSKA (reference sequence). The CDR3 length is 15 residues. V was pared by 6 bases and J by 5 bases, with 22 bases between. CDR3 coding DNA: TGCAGTGCCAGCCCCTTGACTACGGCTGGGGAGACCCAGTACTTC. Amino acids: CSASPLTTAGETQYF.

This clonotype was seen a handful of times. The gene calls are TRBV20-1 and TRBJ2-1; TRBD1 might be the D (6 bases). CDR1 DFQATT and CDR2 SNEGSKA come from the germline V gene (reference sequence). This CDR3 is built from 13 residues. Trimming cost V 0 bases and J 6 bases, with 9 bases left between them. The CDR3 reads CSARDTGPNEQFF. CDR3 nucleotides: TGCAGTGCTAGAGATACAGGGCCCAATGAGCAGTTCTTC.

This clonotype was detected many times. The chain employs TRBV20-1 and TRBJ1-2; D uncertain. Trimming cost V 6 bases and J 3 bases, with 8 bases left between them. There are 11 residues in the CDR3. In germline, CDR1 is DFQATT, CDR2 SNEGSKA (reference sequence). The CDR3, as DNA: TGCAGTGCAAGCGACGACTATGGCTACACCTTC. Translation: CSASDDYGYTF.

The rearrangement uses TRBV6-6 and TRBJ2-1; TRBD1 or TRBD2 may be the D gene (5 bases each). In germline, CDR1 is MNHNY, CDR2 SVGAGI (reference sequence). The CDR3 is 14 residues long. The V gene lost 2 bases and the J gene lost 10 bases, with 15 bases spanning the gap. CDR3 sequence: CASSYGVSGREQFF. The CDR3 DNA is TGTGCCAGCAGTTACGGTGTGTCAGGGAGAGAGCAGTTCTTC.

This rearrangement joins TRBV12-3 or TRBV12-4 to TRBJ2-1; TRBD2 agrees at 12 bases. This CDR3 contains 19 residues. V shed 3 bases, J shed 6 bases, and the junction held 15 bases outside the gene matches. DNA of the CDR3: TGTGCCAGCAGTTTGTCCCTACTAGCGGGGGGTTCCTCGGGCAATGAGCAGTTCTTC. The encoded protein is CASSLSLLAGGSSGNEQFF.

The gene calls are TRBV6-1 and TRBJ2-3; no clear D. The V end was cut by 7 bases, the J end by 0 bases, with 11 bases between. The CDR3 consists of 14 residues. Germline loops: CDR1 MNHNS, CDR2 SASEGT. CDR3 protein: CASKVVSSTDTQYF. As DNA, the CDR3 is TGTGCCAGCAAGGTTGTTTCTAGCACAGATACGCAGTATTTT.

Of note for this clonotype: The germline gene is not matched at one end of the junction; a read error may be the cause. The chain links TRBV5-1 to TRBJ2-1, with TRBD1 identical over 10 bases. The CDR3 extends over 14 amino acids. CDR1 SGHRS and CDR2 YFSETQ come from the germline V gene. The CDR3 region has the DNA TGCGCCAGCACCTTGGGACAGGGGATTGAGGAGCAGTTCTTC. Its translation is CASTLGQGIEEQFF.

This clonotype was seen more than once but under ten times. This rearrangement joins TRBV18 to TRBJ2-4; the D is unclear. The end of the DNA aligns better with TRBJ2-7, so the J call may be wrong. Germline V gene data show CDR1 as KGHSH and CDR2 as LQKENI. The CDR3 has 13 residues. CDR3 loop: CASSPGPIYEQYF. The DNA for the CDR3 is TGTGCCAGCTCCCCTGGGCCTATCTACGAGCAGTACTTC.

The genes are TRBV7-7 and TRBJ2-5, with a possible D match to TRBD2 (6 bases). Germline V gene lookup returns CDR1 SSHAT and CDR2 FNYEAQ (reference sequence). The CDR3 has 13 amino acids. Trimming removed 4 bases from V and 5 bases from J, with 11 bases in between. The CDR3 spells CASSSLGRETQYF. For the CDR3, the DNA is TGTGCCAGCAGCTCGCTAGGGAGGGAGACCCAGTACTTC.

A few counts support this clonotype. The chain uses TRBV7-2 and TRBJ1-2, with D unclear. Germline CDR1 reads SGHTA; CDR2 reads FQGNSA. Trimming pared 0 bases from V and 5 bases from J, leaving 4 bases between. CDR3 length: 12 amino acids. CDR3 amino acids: CASSLAPYGYTF. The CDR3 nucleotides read TGTGCCAGCAGCTTAGCCCCGTATGGCTACACCTTC.

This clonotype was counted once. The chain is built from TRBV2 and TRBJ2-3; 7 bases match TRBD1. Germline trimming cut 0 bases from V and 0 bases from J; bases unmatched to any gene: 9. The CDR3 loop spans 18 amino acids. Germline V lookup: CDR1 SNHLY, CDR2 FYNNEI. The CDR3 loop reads CASSEAGQINLSTDTQYF. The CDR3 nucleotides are TGTGCCAGCAGTGAAGCGGGACAGATAAATCTTAGCACAGATACGCAGTATTTT. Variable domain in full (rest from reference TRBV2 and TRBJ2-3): EPEVTQTPSHQVTQMGQEVILRCVPISNHLYFYWYRQILGQKVEFLVSFYNNEISEKSEIFDDQFSVERPDGSNFTLKIRSTKLEDSAMYFCASSEAGQINLSTDTQYFGPGTRLTVL.